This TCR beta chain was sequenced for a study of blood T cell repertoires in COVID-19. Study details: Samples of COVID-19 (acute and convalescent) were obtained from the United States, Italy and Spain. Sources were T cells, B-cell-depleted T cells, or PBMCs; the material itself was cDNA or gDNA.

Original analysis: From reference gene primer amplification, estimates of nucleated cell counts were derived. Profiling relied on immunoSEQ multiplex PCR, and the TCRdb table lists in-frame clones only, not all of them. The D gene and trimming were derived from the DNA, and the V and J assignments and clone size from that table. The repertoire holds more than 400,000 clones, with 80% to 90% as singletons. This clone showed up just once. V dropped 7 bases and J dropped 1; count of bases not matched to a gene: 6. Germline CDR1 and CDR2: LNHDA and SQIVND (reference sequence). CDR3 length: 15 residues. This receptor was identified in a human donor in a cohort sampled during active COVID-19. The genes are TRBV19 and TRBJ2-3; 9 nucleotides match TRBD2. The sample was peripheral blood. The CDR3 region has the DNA TGTGCCAGTAATCGGCGGGAGGGAGGCACAGATACGCAGTATTTT. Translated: CASNRREGGTDTQYF.